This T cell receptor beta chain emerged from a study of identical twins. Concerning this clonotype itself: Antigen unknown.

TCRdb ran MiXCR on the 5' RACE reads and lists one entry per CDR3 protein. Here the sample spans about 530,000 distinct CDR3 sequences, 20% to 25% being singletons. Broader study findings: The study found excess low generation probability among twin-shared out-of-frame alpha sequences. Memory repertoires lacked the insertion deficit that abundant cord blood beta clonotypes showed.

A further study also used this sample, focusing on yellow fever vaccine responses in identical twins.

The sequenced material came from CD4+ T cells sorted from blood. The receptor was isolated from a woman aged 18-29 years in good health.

The CDR3 spells CASSPLVGSPTNTGELFF. The CDR3 DNA reads TGTGCCAGCAGCCCTCTAGTAGGGAGCCCAACGAACACCGGGGAGCTGTTTTTT. The rearrangement links TRBV7-3 to TRBJ2-2; TRBD2 might be the D (5 bases). From germline, CDR1 is SGHTA and CDR2 FQGTGA. The CDR3 spans 18 residues. The germline V and J ends were trimmed by 5 bases and 0 bases, with 19 bases remaining between them.